This T cell receptor (beta chain) is drawn from a study of blood T cell repertoires in COVID-19. The CDR3 loop spans 15 amino acids. Looked up from germline, CDR1 is SGHTA and CDR2 is FQGNSA. Trimming stripped 2 bases from V and 2 bases from J, with 10 bases between. Study processing details: Amplifying reference gene primers gave estimates of nucleated cell counts. TCRdb's copy holds only in-frame clones and misses some; the assay was immunoSEQ multiplex PCR. D and trimming come from the DNA, and the V and J calls and clone size come from that table. The sample contains 150,000 to 200,000 clones, about 75% of which appear only once.

Sequencing was performed on peripheral blood. This receptor was taken from a woman in her 70s with acute or convalescent COVID-19. V gene TRBV7-2 combines with J gene TRBJ1-5; D is undetermined. CDR3 sequence (DNA): TGTGCCAGCAGCTTATGGGCGAGTGGCAATCAGCCCCAGCATTTT. Translation gives CASSLWASGNQPQHF.